One sample yielded the 16 T cell receptor beta chains listed below, sequenced in a study of PD-1 blockade in classical Hodgkin lymphoma. Time point noted: cycle 4 day 1 (C4D1), after 5 to 7 weeks of nivolumab. No patient escaped relapse after autologous stem cell transplantation, and brentuximab vedotin exposure varied. Only in-frame clones appear in the TCRdb table, and some are missing; sequencing was by immunoSEQ multiplex PCR. The sample contains 25,000 to 35,000 clones, approximately 68% of which appear only once. The sequencing used peripheral blood mononuclear cells (PBMCs), collected before the fourth cycle of nivolumab. These receptors all stem from a human donor with classical Hodgkin lymphoma.

This clone was counted a single time. The chain recombines TRBV7-2 with TRBJ2-7; TRBD1 matches at 11 bases. The CDR3 runs to 14 residues. V dropped 4 bases and J dropped 5; count of bases not matched to a gene: 4. Germline V gives CDR1 SGHTA, CDR2 FQGNSA. In nucleotides, the CDR3 is TGTGCCAGCAGCTGGGACAGGGGGATGAACGAGCAGTACTTC. Its translation: CASSWDRGMNEQYF.

The V gene is TRBV19, the J gene TRBJ2-5; 7 bases agree with TRBD1. CDR3 length equals 13 residues. J gave up 1 base and V 6 bases, and 2 bases lay outside the gene matches. Germline V gene data show CDR1 as LNHDA and CDR2 as SQIVND (reference sequence). For the CDR3, the DNA is TGTGCCAGTAGGGGACAGCGCCAAGAGACCCAGTACTTC. Translated: CASRGQRQETQYF.

The rearrangement uses TRBV7-3 and TRBJ2-7; TRBD1 agrees at 8 bases. CDR3 size: 16 residues. The trim removed 0 bases at V and 3 bases at J, leaving 7 bases unmatched. The germline CDR1 and CDR2 sequences are SGHTA and FQGTGA. CDR3 DNA: TGTGCCAGCAGCTTAACAGCCACCGGACAGGGCTACGAGCAGTACTTC. Residues: CASSLTATGQGYEQYF.

The chain is built from TRBV9 and TRBJ2-3; weak D call: TRBD2 (6 bases). The CDR3 sequence is 14 residues long. The germline V and J ends were trimmed by 2 bases and 4 bases, with 11 bases remaining between them. Germline-derived CDR1 and CDR2 are SGDLS and YYNGEE. The chain's CDR3 is CASSVGTLADTQYF. CDR3 sequence (DNA): TGTGCCAGCAGCGTCGGGACTTTGGCAGATACGCAGTATTTT.

The chain carries TRBV28 and TRBJ2-3; D is undetermined. V lost 7 bases to trimming and J lost 0 bases, with 8 bases between them. The CDR3 contains 13 residues. The V gene's germline CDR1 is MDHEN and CDR2 SYDVKM. In DNA, the CDR3 is TGTGCCAGCAAGGGTCTTAGCACAGATACGCAGTATTTT. This sequence encodes CASKGLSTDTQYF.

The chain couples TRBV6-5 to TRBJ1-5, with a tentative D call TRBD1 (6 bases). V was shortened by 5 bases and J by 2 bases, with 7 bases between the two germline ends. This CDR3 is built from 13 residues. The germline V gene has CDR1 MNHEY and CDR2 SVGAGI. The CDR3 here is CASSTGRNQPQHF. Here the CDR3 DNA reads TGTGCCAGCAGTACAGGGCGCAATCAGCCCCAGCATTTT.

V and J are TRBV27 and TRBJ2-2; 8 positions agree with TRBD2. The V and J ends lost 5 bases and 4 bases, in that order; junction bases with no gene match: 9. CDR1 and CDR2 (germline): MNHEY, SMNVEV (reference sequence). The CDR3 totals 16 residues. This chain's CDR3 is CASSPQAGRVTGELFF. The DNA for the CDR3 is TGTGCCAGCAGTCCCCAGGCCGGGAGGGTCACCGGGGAGCTGTTTTTT.

The rearrangement links TRBV7-2 to TRBJ2-1, with D perhaps matching TRBD1 (5 bases). CDR3 length: 13 amino acids. Germline V gene sequence: CDR1 SGHTA, CDR2 FQGNSA. Trimming took off 5 bases at V and 7 bases at J, with 12 bases between the two ends. The CDR3 region is CASSLPDSNEQFF. CDR3 in DNA: TGTGCCAGCAGCCTCCCCGACAGTAATGAGCAGTTCTTC.

This chain uses TRBV5-6 with TRBJ1-1; D is unresolved. The CDR3 extends over 13 amino acids. In germline, CDR1 is SGHDT, CDR2 YYEEEE. Trimming cost V 2 bases and J 1 base, with 6 bases left between them. CDR3: CASSFTANTEAFF. DNA for the CDR3: TGTGCCAGCAGCTTTACAGCGAACACTGAAGCTTTCTTT.

The chain joins TRBV9 to TRBJ2-7, with D unclear. Germline-derived CDR1 and CDR2 are SGDLS and YYNGEE. The CDR3 covers 12 residues. The germline V and J ends were trimmed by 1 base and 7 bases, with 9 bases remaining between them. CDR3 in DNA: TGTGCCAGCAGCGTAAACGACCGAGAGCAGTACTTC. Translation: CASSVNDREQYF.

This clone has just a few counts. The rearrangement links TRBV27 to TRBJ1-1, with D unresolved. The germline CDR1 and CDR2 sequences are MNHEY and SMNVEV (reference sequence). The CDR3 loop spans 12 amino acids. Trimming cost V 4 bases and J 11 bases, with 14 bases left between them. As DNA, the CDR3 is TGTGCCAGCAGTTCGAGATCCACGACGGCTTTCTTT. It is translated as CASSSRSTTAFF.

This clone was seen a single time. The V and J genes are TRBV7-9 and TRBJ2-1; 12 nucleotides align to TRBD2. J lost 5 bases, V lost 4 bases, and 15 bases had no gene match. This CDR3 region has 19 residues. Germline V gives CDR1 SEHNR, CDR2 FQNEAQ (reference sequence). The CDR3 region has the DNA TGTGCCAGCAGCTCTCGAGTGGGACTAGCGGGTGGGCCTGACAATGAGCAGTTCTTC. It is translated as CASSSRVGLAGGPDNEQFF.

This rearrangement joins TRBV30 to TRBJ2-6; D unresolved. The germline V gene encodes CDR1 GTSNPN and CDR2 SVGIG (reference sequence). The CDR3 extends over 14 amino acids. Trimming shortened V by 4 bases and J by 1 base, and 8 bases separated the two germline ends. The CDR3 region is CAWKWFSGANVLTF. CDR3 nucleotide sequence: TGTGCCTGGAAATGGTTTTCTGGGGCCAACGTCCTGACTTTC. Variable domain in full (rest from reference TRBV30 and TRBJ2-6): SQTIHQWPATLVQPVGSPLSLECTVEGTSNPNLYWYRQAAGRGLQLLFYSVGIGQISSEVPQNLSASRPQDRQFILSSKKLLLSDSGFYLCAWKWFSGANVLTFGAGSRLTVL.

The rearrangement joins TRBV28 to TRBJ2-7, with a weak D call TRBD1 (6 bases). The ends were cut back, 8 bases at V and 6 bases at J, with 20 bases in the middle. CDR3 length equals 14 residues. Germline-derived CDR1 and CDR2 are MDHEN and SYDVKM. The chain's CDR3 is CASHTPGDDSEQYF. The DNA of the CDR3 is TGTGCCAGCCACACCCCAGGGGACGACTCCGAGCAGTACTTC.

The rearrangement uses TRBV7-2 and TRBJ2-7; TRBD1 agrees at 8 bases. This CDR3 is 12 amino acids long. Germline CDR1 is SGHTA and CDR2 is FQGNSA. The junction had 0 bases not matched to a gene; V was cut back by 4 bases and J by 4 bases. In DNA form, the CDR3 reads TGTGCCAGCAGCTGGACAGGGTACGAGCAGTACTTC. This translates into CASSWTGYEQYF.

The rearrangement links TRBV7-6 to TRBJ2-1, with 8 positions matching TRBD2. The length of the CDR3 is 14 residues. Looked up from germline, CDR1 is SGHVS and CDR2 is FNYEAQ. V dropped 5 bases and J dropped 9; count of bases not matched to a gene: 9. The CDR3 region is CASSPLGLAGEQFF. In nucleotides, the CDR3 is TGTGCCAGCAGCCCGCTTGGACTAGCCGGTGAGCAGTTCTTC.